The 20 T cell receptor beta chains presented below share a single source sample, sequenced in a study of cytomegalovirus exposure and HLA in healthy donors. The PCR had 60 Vbeta and 13 Jbeta primers. Profiled with immunoSEQ multiplex PCR; TCRdb holds only in-frame clones, not every one. The sample records 150,000 to 200,000 clones, roughly four fifths being singletons. The sample comprised PBMCs. These receptor sequences come from a man aged 50 to 59 in good health and CMV-seronegative.

There are a few counts of this clone. The chain uses TRBV6-1 and TRBJ1-1; 9 bases fit TRBD1. The germline gives CDR1 MNHNS, CDR2 SASEGT. CDR3 length equals 13 residues. Germline trimming cut 3 bases from V and 8 bases from J; bases unmatched to any gene: 4. The CDR3 is CASSENRGREAFF. CDR3 bases: TGTGCCAGCAGTGAGAACAGGGGGCGGGAAGCTTTCTTT.

This chain links TRBV27 with TRBJ2-1; 7 nucleotides line up with TRBD2. The junction had 8 bases not matched to a gene; V was cut back by 2 bases and J by 4 bases. The CDR3 is 16 amino acids. In germline, CDR1 is MNHEY, CDR2 SMNVEV (reference sequence). DNA of the CDR3: TGTGCCAGCAGTTTAGGTAGCGGGCCGCTTTACAATGAGCAGTTCTTC. Amino acid sequence: CASSLGSGPLYNEQFF.

This clone has a single count. The rearrangement links TRBV19 to TRBJ2-4, with 11 bases fitting TRBD1. Per germline, CDR1 LNHDA and CDR2 SQIVND (reference sequence). V was clipped by 2 bases and J by 8 bases; unmatched bases: 5. This CDR3 is 15 amino acids long. In nucleotides, the CDR3 is TGTGCCAGTAGTATACCCGGACAGGGGGCTTACATTCAGTACTTC. The encoded protein is CASSIPGQGAYIQYF. Combining the CDR3 with reference TRBV19 and TRBJ2-4 gives the whole variable domain DGGITQSPKYLFRKEGQNVTLSCEQNLNHDAMYWYRQDPGQGLRLIYYSQIVNDFQKGDIAEGYSVSREKKESFPLTVTSAQKNPTAFYLCASSIPGQGAYIQYFGAGTRLSVL.

J is TRBJ2-1 and V is TRBV7-2, with D possibly TRBD2 on 6 matching bases. CDR1 and CDR2 from the germline V gene are SGHTA and FQGNSA. The length of the CDR3 is 17 residues. Trimming stripped 5 bases from V and 4 bases from J, with 21 bases between. This CDR3 is CASSGRGSGGDYNEQFF. CDR3 DNA sequence: TGTGCCAGCAGCGGGAGAGGTAGCGGAGGGGATTACAATGAGCAGTTCTTC.

About this clone: Other nucleotide sequences in the sample specify the same CDR3. The chain uses TRBV9 and TRBJ2-7; perhaps TRBD2 as D (6 bases). Germline lookup yields CDR1 SGDLS and CDR2 YYNGEE. V was shortened by 2 bases and J by 0 bases, with 12 bases between the two germline ends. The CDR3 has 15 residues. In DNA form, the CDR3 reads TGTGCCAGCAGCGTGACCGGGACTGCCTCCTACGAGCAGTACTTC. It specifies CASSVTGTASYEQYF.

The genes are TRBV21-1 and TRBJ2-2; the listed D gene, TRBD1, was not tested against the DNA. TRBV21-1 is labeled a pseudogene. The CDR3 extends over 16 amino acids. CDR3 nucleotide sequence: TGTGCCAGCGGACAGGGTACGGCATCGCCGACCGGGGAGCTGTTTTTT. This gives the protein CASGQGTASPTGELFF.

V gene TRBV18 combines with J gene TRBJ2-2; 7 bases agree with TRBD1. This CDR3 has 15 amino acids. Germline trimming cut 0 bases from V and 4 bases from J; bases unmatched to any gene: 2. Germline-derived CDR1 and CDR2 are KGHSH and LQKENI. In DNA form, the CDR3 reads TGTGCCAGCTCACCACCTAACAGGGGCACCGGGGAGCTGTTTTTT. Amino acid sequence: CASSPPNRGTGELFF.

The J gene is TRBJ2-7, the V gene TRBV5-4; D call uncertain. V lost 1 base and J 2 bases, leaving 13 bases between the germline ends. Per the germline V gene, CDR1 is SGHNT and CDR2 is YYREEE (reference sequence). The CDR3 covers 15 residues. As DNA, the CDR3 is TGTGCCAGCAGCTTGTTAAGTTACAGCCCCTACGAGCAGTACTTC. This encodes CASSLLSYSPYEQYF. The complete variable domain, with remaining parts taken from reference TRBV5-4 and TRBJ2-7, reads ETGVTQSPTHLIKTRGQQVTLRCSSQSGHNTVSWYQQALGQGPQFIFQYYREEENGRGNFPPRFSGLQFPNYSSELNVNALELDDSALYLCASSLLSYSPYEQYFGPGTRLTVT.

This chain uses TRBV9 with TRBJ1-1, with TRBD1 matching 7 bases. The V segment lost 0 bases and the J segment 4 bases; nucleotides outside the gene matches: 3. Germline V lookup: CDR1 SGDLS, CDR2 YYNGEE. The CDR3 sequence is 14 residues long. The CDR3 reads CASSVGPGGTEAFF. The CDR3 coding sequence is TGTGCCAGCAGCGTAGGCCCAGGGGGCACTGAAGCTTTCTTT.

The V gene is TRBV11-2, the J gene TRBJ2-7; D might be TRBD2 (5 bases). The CDR3 length is 15 residues. The V gene lost 1 base and the J gene lost 2 bases, with 12 bases spanning the gap. Germline V gene sequence: CDR1 SGHAT, CDR2 FQNNGV. CDR3 DNA sequence: TGTGCCAGCAGCTTAGCCCCCGGACTTCCCTACGAGCAGTACTTC. Protein: CASSLAPGLPYEQYF.

This chain joins TRBV7-9 and TRBJ2-7, with D perhaps matching TRBD2 (6 bases). The CDR3 is made up of 13 amino acids. V dropped 3 bases and J dropped 3 bases, with 9 bases sitting between them. Germline CDR1 reads SEHNR; CDR2 reads FQNEAQ (reference sequence). CDR3 protein: CASSLSGVYEQYF. The CDR3 DNA reads as TGTGCCAGCAGCTTGTCGGGGGTCTACGAGCAGTACTTC. Looking up the rest from reference TRBV7-9 and TRBJ2-7 gives the full variable domain: DTGVSQNPRHKITKRGQNVTFRCDPISEHNRLYWYRQTLGQGPEFLTYFQNEAQLEKSRLLSDRFSAERPKGSFSTLEIQRTEQGDSAMYLCASSLSGVYEQYFGPGTRLTVT.

This chain uses TRBV19 with TRBJ2-2, with D unresolved. Trimming removed 1 base at V and 0 bases at J, with 12 bases between. CDR1 and CDR2 (germline): LNHDA, SQIVND (reference sequence). The CDR3 spans 17 residues. CDR3 loop: CASSIGRRATNTGELFF. CDR3 in DNA: TGTGCCAGTAGTATAGGGCGGAGAGCTACGAACACCGGGGAGCTGTTTTTT.

The chain links TRBV29-1 to TRBJ2-7, with 7 bases lining up with TRBD2. This CDR3 has 14 residues. V shed 3 bases, J shed 2 bases, and the junction held 7 bases outside the gene matches. CDR1 and CDR2 from the germline V gene are SQVTM and ANQGSEA. This CDR3 is CSVDKAGSTYEQYF. CDR3 DNA sequence: TGCAGCGTTGATAAAGCGGGATCAACCTACGAGCAGTACTTC.

The chain combines TRBV5-1 with TRBJ2-2, with 9 bases that match TRBD1. J gave up 6 bases and V 2 bases, and 11 bases lay outside the gene matches. In germline, CDR1 is SGHRS, CDR2 YFSETQ. This CDR3 comprises 17 residues. This CDR3 is CASSLRDRVPKAGELFF. In nucleotides, the CDR3 is TGCGCCAGCAGCTTAAGGGACAGGGTTCCCAAAGCCGGGGAGCTGTTTTTT.

This rearrangement joins TRBV21-1 to TRBJ2-5; the D call in the table, TRBD2, was not verified against the DNA. TRBV21-1 counts as a pseudogene. This CDR3 region has 12 residues. The CDR3 region is CASSKKAAPSHF. The CDR3 region has the DNA TGTGCCAGCAGCAAAAAGGCGGCGCCGTCGCACTTC.

V and J are TRBV5-1 and TRBJ1-1; no reliable D call. Germline CDR1 is SGHRS and CDR2 is YFSETQ. V was trimmed by 4 bases and J by 4 bases, leaving 17 bases between them. The CDR3 length is 15 residues. DNA of the CDR3: TGCGCCAGCAGCCCGGGGAGAGTTGTAGGCACTGAAGCTTTCTTT. It yields the protein CASSPGRVVGTEAFF.

The rearrangement links TRBV5-1 to TRBJ2-1; 11 positions match TRBD2. Germline V CDR1 and CDR2: SGHRS, YFSETQ. V was clipped by 1 base and J by 0 bases; unmatched bases: 9. CDR3 size: 19 residues. CDR3 nucleotide sequence: TGCGCCAGCAGCTTGAGCCTAGCGGGGGGACCGAGCTCCTACAATGAGCAGTTCTTC. As protein: CASSLSLAGGPSSYNEQFF.

V usage is TRBV28 and J usage is TRBJ2-7; TRBD2 agrees at 14 bases. The length of the CDR3 is 17 residues. Germline-derived CDR1 and CDR2 are MDHEN and SYDVKM. V lost 7 bases and J lost 5; bases outside the gene matches: 13. DNA of the CDR3: TGTGCCAGCACCTCTCTGATCGGGACTAGCGGGAGCCACGAGCAGTACTTC. Translating it yields CASTSLIGTSGSHEQYF.

The chain carries TRBV9 and TRBJ1-1; perhaps TRBD1 as D (5 bases). V was shortened by 1 base and J by 1 base, with 11 bases between the two germline ends. The CDR3 is made up of 15 amino acids. Germline CDR1 SGDLS, CDR2 YYNGEE. The CDR3 bases are TGTGCCAGCAGCGTACTTGCAGGGCAGAACACTGAAGCTTTCTTT. The encoded protein is CASSVLAGQNTEAFF.

The chain carries TRBV11-2 and TRBJ1-1; D is possibly TRBD1 (6 bases). Germline V gives CDR1 SGHAT, CDR2 FQNNGV. V lost 3 bases, J lost 7 bases, and 9 bases lay in between. The length of the CDR3 is 12 residues. In nucleotides, the CDR3 is TGTGCCAGCAGCTTGAACAGGGATGAAGCTTTCTTT. Translation gives CASSLNRDEAFF.